A single TCR beta chain is shown here with its context. Its antigen is not known. Germline V gives CDR1 DFQATT, CDR2 SNEGSKA (reference sequence). There are 10 residues in the CDR3. Trimming shortened V by 7 bases and J by 3 bases, and 6 bases separated the two germline ends. These data belong to a study of shared clonotypes between healthy human individuals. Looking at the study overall: The cohort comprised a couple of women and a few men. Their ages spanned 18 to 49 years. Each donor had three CD4 naive, three CD4 memory, two CD8 naive and one CD8 memory plate.

In the naive CD8 group, cells lacked CD45RO and were positively selected for CCR7, so terminally differentiated effector memory CD45RA+ cells were left out. Overall study results and limits: Only blood underwent sampling, and tissue repertoires likely differ. Larger estimated richness was generally recorded for naive subsets relative to memory subsets.

Assay: immunoSEQ multiplex PCR; the TCRdb copy retains only in-frame clones and omits some. The repertoire holds hundreds of thousands of clones, 92% seen once, with less than 25% in the top ten. The specimen was naive CD8+ T cells sorted from blood. The gene calls are TRBV20-1 and TRBJ1-2, with D perhaps matching TRBD1 (5 bases). The TCR comes from a young man in good health. CDR3 sequence: CSGRDYGYTF. The CDR3 DNA reads as TGCAGTGGCAGGGACTATGGCTACACCTTC.